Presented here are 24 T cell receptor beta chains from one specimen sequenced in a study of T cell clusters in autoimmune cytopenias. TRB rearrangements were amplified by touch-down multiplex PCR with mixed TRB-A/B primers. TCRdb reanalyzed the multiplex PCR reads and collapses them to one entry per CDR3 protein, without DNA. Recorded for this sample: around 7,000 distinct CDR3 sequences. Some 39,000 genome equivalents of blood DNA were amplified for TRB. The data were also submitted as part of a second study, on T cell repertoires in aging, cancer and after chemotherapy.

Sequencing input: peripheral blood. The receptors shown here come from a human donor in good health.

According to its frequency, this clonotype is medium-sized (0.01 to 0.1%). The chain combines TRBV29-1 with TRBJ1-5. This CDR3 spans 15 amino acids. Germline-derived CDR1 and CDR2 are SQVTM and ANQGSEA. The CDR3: CSVRGLGRRGQPQHF. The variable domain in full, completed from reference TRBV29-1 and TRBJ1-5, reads SAVISQKPSRDICQRGTSLTIQCQVDSQVTMMFWYRQQPGQSLTLIATANQGSEATYESGFVIDKFPISRPNLTFSTLTVSNMSPEDSSIYLCSVRGLGRRGQPQHFGDGTRLSIL.

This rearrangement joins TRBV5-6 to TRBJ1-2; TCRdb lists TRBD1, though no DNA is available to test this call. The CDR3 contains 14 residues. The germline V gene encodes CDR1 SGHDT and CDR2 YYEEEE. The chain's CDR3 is CASSLRGLGYGYTF.

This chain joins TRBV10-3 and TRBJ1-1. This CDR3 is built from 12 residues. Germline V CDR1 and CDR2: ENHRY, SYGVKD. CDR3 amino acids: CAILKGGTEAFF.

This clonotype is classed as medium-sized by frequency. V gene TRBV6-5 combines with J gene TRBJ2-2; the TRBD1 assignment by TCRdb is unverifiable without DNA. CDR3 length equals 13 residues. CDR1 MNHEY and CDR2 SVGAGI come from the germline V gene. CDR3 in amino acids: CATRRGRTGELFF.

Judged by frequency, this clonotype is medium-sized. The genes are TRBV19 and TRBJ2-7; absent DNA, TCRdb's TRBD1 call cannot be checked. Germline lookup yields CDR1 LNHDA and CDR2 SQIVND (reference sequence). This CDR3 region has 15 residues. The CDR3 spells CASSIEEAGAREQYF.

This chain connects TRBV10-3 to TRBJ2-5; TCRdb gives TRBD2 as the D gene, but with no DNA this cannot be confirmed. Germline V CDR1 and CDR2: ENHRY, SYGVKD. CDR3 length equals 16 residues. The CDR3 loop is CAISPTSGGIQETQYF.

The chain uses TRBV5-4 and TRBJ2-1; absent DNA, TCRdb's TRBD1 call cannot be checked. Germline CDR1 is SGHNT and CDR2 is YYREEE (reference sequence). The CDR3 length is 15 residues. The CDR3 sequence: CASSQDGGGYNEQFF. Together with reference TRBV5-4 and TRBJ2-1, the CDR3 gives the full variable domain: ETGVTQSPTHLIKTRGQQVTLRCSSQSGHNTVSWYQQALGQGPQFIFQYYREEENGRGNFPPRFSGLQFPNYSSELNVNALELDDSALYLCASSQDGGGYNEQFFGPGTRLTVL.

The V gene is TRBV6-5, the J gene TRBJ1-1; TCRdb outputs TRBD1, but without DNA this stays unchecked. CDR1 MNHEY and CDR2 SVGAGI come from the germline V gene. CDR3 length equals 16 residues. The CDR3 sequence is CASSYIGQGLNTEAFF.

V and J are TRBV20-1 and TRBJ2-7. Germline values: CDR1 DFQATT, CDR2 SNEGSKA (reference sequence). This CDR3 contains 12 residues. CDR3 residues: CSARYSSYEQYF.

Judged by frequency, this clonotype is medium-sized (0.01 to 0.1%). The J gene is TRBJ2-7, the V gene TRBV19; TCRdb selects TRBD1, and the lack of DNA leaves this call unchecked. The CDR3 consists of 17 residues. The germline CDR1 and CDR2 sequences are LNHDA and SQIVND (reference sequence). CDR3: CASSINRLDRVSYEQYF. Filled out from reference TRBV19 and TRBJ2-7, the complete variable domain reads DGGITQSPKYLFRKEGQNVTLSCEQNLNHDAMYWYRQDPGQGLRLIYYSQIVNDFQKGDIAEGYSVSREKKESFPLTVTSAQKNPTAFYLCASSINRLDRVSYEQYFGPGTRLTVT.

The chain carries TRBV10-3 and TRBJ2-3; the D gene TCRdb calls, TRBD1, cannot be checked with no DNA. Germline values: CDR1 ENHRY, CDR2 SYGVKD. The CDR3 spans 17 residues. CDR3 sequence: CAISESPGQGSTDTQYF.

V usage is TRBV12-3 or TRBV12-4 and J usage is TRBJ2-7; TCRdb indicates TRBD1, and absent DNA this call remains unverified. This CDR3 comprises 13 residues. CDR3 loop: CASRPGQGGEQYF.

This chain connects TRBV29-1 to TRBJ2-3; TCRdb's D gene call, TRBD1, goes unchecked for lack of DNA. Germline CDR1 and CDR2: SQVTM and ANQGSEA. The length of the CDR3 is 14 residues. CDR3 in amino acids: CSVASAGGTDTQYF.

This CDR3 reads CASSERENEQYF. This chain joins TRBV6-1 and TRBJ2-7; the D call from TCRdb, TRBD1, cannot be confirmed without DNA. Germline V gene lookup returns CDR1 MNHNS and CDR2 SASEGT. This CDR3 comprises 12 residues.

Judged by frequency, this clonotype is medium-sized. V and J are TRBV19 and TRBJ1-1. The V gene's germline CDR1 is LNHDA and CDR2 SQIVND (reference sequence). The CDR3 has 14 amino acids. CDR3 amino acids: CASSIFGVNTEAFF.

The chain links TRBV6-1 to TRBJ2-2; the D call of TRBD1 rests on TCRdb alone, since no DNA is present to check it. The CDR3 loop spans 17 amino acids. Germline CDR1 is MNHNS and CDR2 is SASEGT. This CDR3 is CASRGPGQGESGGELFF.

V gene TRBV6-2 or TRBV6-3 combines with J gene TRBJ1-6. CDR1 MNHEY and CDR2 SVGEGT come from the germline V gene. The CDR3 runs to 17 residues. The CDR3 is CASSFGSPSSYNSPLHF.

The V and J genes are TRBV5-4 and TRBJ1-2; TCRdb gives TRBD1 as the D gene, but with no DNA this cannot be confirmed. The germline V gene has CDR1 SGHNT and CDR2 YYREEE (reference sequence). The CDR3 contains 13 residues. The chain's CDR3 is CASSSTGNYGYTF.

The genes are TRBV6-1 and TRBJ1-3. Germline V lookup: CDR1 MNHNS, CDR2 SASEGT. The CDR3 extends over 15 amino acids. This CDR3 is CASSDSPDSGNTIYF.

The CDR3 loop reads CASRDPQALQAFF. The chain joins TRBV7-3 to TRBJ1-1. The CDR3 consists of 13 residues. Germline values: CDR1 SGHTA, CDR2 FQGTGA.

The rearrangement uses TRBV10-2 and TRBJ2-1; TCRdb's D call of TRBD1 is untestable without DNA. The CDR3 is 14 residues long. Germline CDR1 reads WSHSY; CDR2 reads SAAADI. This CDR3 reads CASTSTGGYGEQFF.

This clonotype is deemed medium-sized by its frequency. The CDR3 is CASSPTGGTANTGELFF. The rearrangement links TRBV6-1 to TRBJ2-2; the TCRdb D gene call, TRBD1, has no DNA to confirm it. Germline V gene sequence: CDR1 MNHNS, CDR2 SASEGT. This CDR3 has 17 residues.

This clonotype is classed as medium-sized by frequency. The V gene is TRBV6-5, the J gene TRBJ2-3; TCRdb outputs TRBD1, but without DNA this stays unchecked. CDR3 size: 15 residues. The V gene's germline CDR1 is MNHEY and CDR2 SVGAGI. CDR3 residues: CASSQVGGSTDTQYF.

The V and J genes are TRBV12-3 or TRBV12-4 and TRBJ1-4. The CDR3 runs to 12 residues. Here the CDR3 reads CASSPQDEKLFF.